Listed here are 27 T cell receptor beta chains from one sample, sequenced in a study of CD8+CD57+ T cells in acquired aplastic anemia. Genomic DNA constituted the template upon which TCR beta VDJ and CDR3 profiling was performed. Each CDR3 protein gets one entry after TCRdb re-called the reads with MiXCR. The sample contains roughly 420,000 distinct CDR3 sequences, about 70% of which appear only once. The specimen sequenced was sorted CD4+, CD8+, or CD8+CD57+ T cells (not recorded which) from PBMCs. The receptor set was obtained from a human donor in good health, serving as a control.

Details on this clonotype: Its ends do not fully match the called genes, so a read error is possible. This chain uses TRBV7-2 with TRBJ1-3, with D perhaps matching TRBD1 (5 bases). CDR1 is SGHTA and CDR2 is FQGNSA in the germline V gene. The length of the CDR3 is 14 residues. The CDR3 sequence is CASSLATVAGIRNF. As DNA, the CDR3 is TGTGCCAGCAGCTTAGCGACAGTTGCGGGCATCAGAAATTTT. The complete variable domain, with remaining parts taken from reference TRBV7-2 and TRBJ1-3, reads GAGVSQSPSNKVTEKGKDVELRCDPISGHTALYWYRQSLGQGLEFLIYFQGNSAPDKSGLPSDRFSAERTGGSVSTLTIQRTQQEDSAVYLCASSLATVAGIRNFGEGSWLTVV.

V usage is TRBV5-6 and J usage is TRBJ2-7; 7 nucleotides match TRBD1. CDR1 and CDR2 from the germline V gene are SGHDT and YYEEEE. Trimming removed 7 bases from V and 5 bases from J; junction bases left unmatched: 9. The CDR3 is made up of 13 amino acids. In DNA, the CDR3 is TGTGCCAGCCGCGGATCTACAGGGGACGAGCAGTACTTC. Amino acids: CASRGSTGDEQYF. The variable domain in full, completed from reference TRBV5-6 and TRBJ2-7, reads DAGVTQSPTHLIKTRGQQVTLRCSPKSGHDTVSWYQQALGQGPQFIFQYYEEEERQRGNFPDRFSGHQFPNYSSELNVNALLLGDSALYLCASRGSTGDEQYFGPGTRLTVT.

The CDR3 nucleotides read TGTGCCAGCAGCGTAGCCGGGACGGCGATGAACACTGAAGCTTTCTTT. Its protein is CASSVAGTAMNTEAFF. The chain joins TRBV9 to TRBJ1-1; weak D call: TRBD1 (5 bases). The ends were cut back, 0 bases at V and 0 bases at J, with 12 bases in the middle. CDR3 length equals 16 residues. Looked up from germline, CDR1 is SGDLS and CDR2 is YYNGEE.

A word on this clonotype: The junction does not match germline at one end; this may be a read error. The V gene is TRBV7-2, the J gene TRBJ2-5, with D tentatively TRBD1 (5 bases). Germline V gene data show CDR1 as SGHTA and CDR2 as FQGNSA. The CDR3 is 14 amino acids. The CDR3 region has the DNA TGCGCCAGCAGCTTGGGGCAGAGCGAAGAGTTCAAGTACTTC. Its translation is CASSLGQSEEFKYF.

The genes are TRBV5-6 and TRBJ2-5; 9 nucleotides line up with TRBD1. V dropped 7 bases and J dropped 3; count of bases not matched to a gene: 13. This CDR3 is 16 amino acids long. Germline V gene data show CDR1 as SGHDT and CDR2 as YYEEEE. The CDR3 sequence is CASGGQGSGAKETQYF. In DNA form, the CDR3 reads TGTGCCAGCGGAGGACAGGGGTCGGGGGCAAAAGAGACCCAGTACTTC.

This clonotype was counted at least ten times. This chain links TRBV29-1 with TRBJ1-1; D is possibly TRBD1 (5 bases). The length of the CDR3 is 13 residues. The V and J ends lost 7 bases and 1 base respectively, with 13 bases between them. Germline-derived CDR1 and CDR2 are SQVTM and ANQGSEA. CDR3 in amino acids: CSALDKWNTEAFF. The CDR3 coding sequence is TGCAGCGCTCTGGACAAATGGAACACTGAAGCTTTCTTT.

A few counts support this clonotype. The CDR3 bases are TGTGCCCTCGGGGCAGATACGCAGTATTTT. It codes for CALGADTQYF. This chain links TRBV7-9 with TRBJ2-3; the D gene is possibly TRBD2 (5 bases). The CDR3 length is 10 residues. Germline V lookup: CDR1 SEHNR, CDR2 FQNEAQ (reference sequence). The V end was cut by 11 bases, the J end by 4 bases, with 7 bases between.

The chain combines TRBV20-1 with TRBJ1-1, with 9 bases matching TRBD1. CDR1 is DFQATT, CDR2 SNEGSKA, per germline (reference sequence). The CDR3 is 14 amino acids. V shed 1 base and J 5 bases; nucleotides not matched to a gene: 5. The CDR3 here is CSARAATGGTEAFF. The CDR3 DNA reads as TGCAGTGCTAGAGCGGCGACAGGGGGAACTGAAGCTTTCTTT.

The gene calls are TRBV20-1 and TRBJ1-1; D gene uncertain. The length of the CDR3 is 14 residues. V lost 0 bases to trimming and J lost 4 bases, with 12 bases between them. CDR1 and CDR2 (germline): DFQATT, SNEGSKA (reference sequence). The CDR3, as DNA: TGCAGTGCTAGAGATGGGGAGGGTATCACTGAAGCTTTCTTT. Its protein is CSARDGEGITEAFF.

Worth noting for this clonotype: The conserved final phenylalanine or tryptophan is absent from the CDR3, which likely points to a read error. It is unclear where the CDR3 begins or ends on the DNA, so no DNA is shown, and the CDR3 is as TCRdb lists it. The rearrangement links TRBV9 to TRBJ1-2; the D call in the table, TRBD1, was not verified against the DNA. Germline-derived CDR1 and CDR2 are SGDLS and YYNGEE. Including both end residues, the CDR3 is 13 amino acids long. The CDR3: CASSLGGAPGHKL.

This clonotype was detected ten times or more. The V and J genes are TRBV20-1 and TRBJ1-6; D may be TRBD1 (5 bases). Germline V gives CDR1 DFQATT, CDR2 SNEGSKA (reference sequence). Trimming removed 6 bases at V and 8 bases at J, with 11 bases between. The CDR3 has 12 amino acids. DNA of the CDR3: TGCAGTGCAGACAGAGGGTATTCACCCCTCCACTTT. It specifies CSADRGYSPLHF.

Regarding this clonotype: The final CDR3 position lacks the conserved phenylalanine or tryptophan, pointing to a likely read error. Because the CDR3's place on the DNA is in doubt, the DNA is left out and the CDR3 is given as listed by TCRdb. The chain recombines TRBV19 with TRBJ2-3; the table's D call, TRBD1, has no DNA check behind it. Looked up from germline, CDR1 is LNHDA and CDR2 is SQIVND (reference sequence). With termini counted, the CDR3 has 15 amino acids. The CDR3 loop is CASSGRRGGSGTPYV.

V gene TRBV10-3 combines with J gene TRBJ1-2; no firm D call. Germline CDR1 ENHRY, CDR2 SYGVKD. The V end lost 3 bases, the J end lost 8 bases, and 16 bases lay between the germline ends. The CDR3 is made up of 14 amino acids. CDR3 sequence (DNA): TGTGCCATCAGTGAATCACCGGGAGCTCAGGGCTACACCTTC. Protein product: CAISESPGAQGYTF.

Worth noting for this clonotype: The junction departs from germline at one end; a sequencing error may be responsible. The chain recombines TRBV15 with TRBJ2-7; 7 nucleotides agree with TRBD1. This CDR3 has 14 residues. Looked up from germline, CDR1 is LNHNV and CDR2 is YYDKDF (reference sequence). In nucleotides, the CDR3 is TGTGCCACCAGCAGAGAGGACAGGAGAAACGAGCAGCACTTT. Residues: CATSREDRRNEQHF.

The chain employs TRBV24-1 and TRBJ2-7; TRBD1 might be the D (5 bases). Germline CDR1 is KGHDR and CDR2 is SFDVKD. CDR3 length: 12 residues. Trimming shortened V by 4 bases and J by 7 bases, and 10 bases separated the two germline ends. CDR3 in DNA: TGTGCCACCAGTGAGGGCAGGGAAGAGCAGTACTTC. Encoded protein: CATSEGREEQYF.

The chain has TRBV7-3 and TRBJ1-5; the D gene is possibly TRBD1 (6 bases). CDR1 is SGHTA and CDR2 is FQGTGA in the germline V gene. V was clipped by 6 bases and J by 3 bases, with 12 bases between them. The CDR3 consists of 14 residues. CDR3 amino acids: CASSSDSYNQPQHF. CDR3 bases: TGTGCCAGCAGTTCGGACAGCTACAATCAGCCCCAGCATTTT.

In this sample, this clonotype turned up once. The chain carries TRBV20-1 and TRBJ1-6, with 9 bases that match TRBD1. Germline loops: CDR1 DFQATT, CDR2 SNEGSKA (reference sequence). There are 15 residues in the CDR3. J gave up 8 bases and V 5 bases, and 10 bases lay outside the gene matches. The DNA of the CDR3 is TGCAGTGCTGGGTCCGGGACAGGGCAAGATTCACCCCTCCACTTT. Amino acid sequence: CSAGSGTGQDSPLHF.

The rearrangement uses TRBV19 and TRBJ1-5; 7 nucleotides align to TRBD1. From germline, CDR1 is LNHDA and CDR2 SQIVND (reference sequence). The J segment lost 3 bases and the V segment lost 10 bases, leaving 12 bases of the junction unmatched. This CDR3 spans 15 amino acids. CDR3 residues: CATDDGRGANQPQHF. The CDR3, as DNA: TGTGCCACCGACGACGGCAGGGGGGCCAATCAGCCCCAGCATTTT.

The V call is TRBV7-9, the J call TRBJ1-2; D is perhaps TRBD1 (5 bases). The germline gives CDR1 SEHNR, CDR2 FQNEAQ (reference sequence). V was clipped by 0 bases and J by 8 bases, with 13 bases between them. The CDR3 spans 14 residues. This chain's CDR3 is CASSLAPGNRGYTF. DNA of the CDR3: TGTGCCAGCAGCTTAGCGCCAGGGAATCGGGGCTACACCTTC.

The chain combines TRBV7-9 with TRBJ2-3, with 12 bases matching TRBD2. V lost 4 bases and J lost 3; bases outside the gene matches: 8. Per the germline V gene, CDR1 is SEHNR and CDR2 is FQNEAQ (reference sequence). The length of the CDR3 is 17 residues. CDR3 DNA sequence: TGTGCCAGCAGCTCATCTCCTACTAGCGGGGGGACAGATACGCAGTATTTT. It codes for CASSSSPTSGGTDTQYF.

V usage is TRBV10-3 and J usage is TRBJ2-3; 7 nucleotides agree with TRBD2. There are 15 residues in the CDR3. CDR1 is ENHRY and CDR2 is SYGVKD in the germline V gene. With 4 bases clipped from V and 2 bases from J, the junction kept 6 bases outside the gene matches. The CDR3 bases are TGTGCCATCAGTGTGGCTAGCGGCCACACAGATACGCAGTATTTT. Translation gives CAISVASGHTDTQYF.

Concerning this clonotype itself: Sequence at one end of the junction differs from germline and may be a read error. The rearrangement joins TRBV5-4 to TRBJ2-7, with D perhaps matching TRBD1 or TRBD2 (7 bases each). The germline CDR1 and CDR2 sequences are SGHNT and YYREEE (reference sequence). The CDR3 loop spans 11 amino acids. The CDR3 protein is CASRNPGGVAF. CDR3 nucleotide sequence: TGTGCCAGCAGGAACCCAGGGGGGGTTGCCTTC. Variable domain in full (rest from reference TRBV5-4 and TRBJ2-7): ETGVTQSPTHLIKTRGQQVTLRCSSQSGHNTVSWYQQALGQGPQFIFQYYREEENGRGNFPPRFSGLQFPNYSSELNVNALELDDSALYLCASRNPGGVAFGPGTRLTVT.

This clonotype occurred many times. This rearrangement joins TRBV5-1 to TRBJ2-3, with 12 positions matching TRBD2. Trimming removed 3 bases from V and 8 bases from J; junction bases left unmatched: 7. Germline V gene sequence: CDR1 SGHRS, CDR2 YFSETQ. The CDR3 runs to 15 residues. The CDR3 region is CASSSPGLAGTTQYF. CDR3 nucleotides: TGCGCCAGCAGCTCCCCCGGACTAGCGGGGACTACGCAGTATTTT.

Points on this clonotype: In this CDR3 the conserved last residue, phenylalanine or tryptophan, is missing, so a read error is likely. The rearrangement links TRBV20-1 to TRBJ2-7; D is ambiguous. Per germline, CDR1 DFQATT and CDR2 SNEGSKA (reference sequence). The CDR3 loop spans 9 amino acids. V lost 3 bases and J lost 7, with 4 bases in between. The CDR3 loop reads CSARGEQYY. The CDR3, as DNA: TGCAGTGCTAGGGGGGAGCAGTACTAC.

V gene TRBV2 combines with J gene TRBJ2-1; D not resolved. Between the trimmed V and J ends, which lost 5 bases and 3 bases, there was a span of 11 bases. CDR1 is SNHLY, CDR2 FYNNEI, per germline. This CDR3 region has 14 residues. The CDR3 reads CASSPTSFYNEQFF. The DNA for the CDR3 is TGTGCCAGCAGTCCGACGTCGTTCTACAATGAGCAGTTCTTC.

The gene calls are TRBV5-1 and TRBJ2-3, with D possibly being TRBD2 (5 bases). Between the trimmed V and J ends, which lost 4 bases and 11 bases, there was a span of 14 bases. This CDR3 comprises 12 residues. Germline V lookup: CDR1 SGHRS, CDR2 YFSETQ. In DNA form, the CDR3 reads TGCGCCAGCAGCCTGAACGGAGGTGGGCAGTATTTT. The encoded protein is CASSLNGGGQYF.

The chain links TRBV5-6 to TRBJ1-5; possible D gene TRBD1, 5 bases. From germline, CDR1 is SGHDT and CDR2 YYEEEE. This CDR3 spans 13 amino acids. Trimming took off 1 base at V and 6 bases at J, with 8 bases between the two ends. The CDR3 nucleotides are TGTGCCAGCAGCTTGTCACAGGCTCAGCCCCAGCATTTT. This translates into CASSLSQAQPQHF.